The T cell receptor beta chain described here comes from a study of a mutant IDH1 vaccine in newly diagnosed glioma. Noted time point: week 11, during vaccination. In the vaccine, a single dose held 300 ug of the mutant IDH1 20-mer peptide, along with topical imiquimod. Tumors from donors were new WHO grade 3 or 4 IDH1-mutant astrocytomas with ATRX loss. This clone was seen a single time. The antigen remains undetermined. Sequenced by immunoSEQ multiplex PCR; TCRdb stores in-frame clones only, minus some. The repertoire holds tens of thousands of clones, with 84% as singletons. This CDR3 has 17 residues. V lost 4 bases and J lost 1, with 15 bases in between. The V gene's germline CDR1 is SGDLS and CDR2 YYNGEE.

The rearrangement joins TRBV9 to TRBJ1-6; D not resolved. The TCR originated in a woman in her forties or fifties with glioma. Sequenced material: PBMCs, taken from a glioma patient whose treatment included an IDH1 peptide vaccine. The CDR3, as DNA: TGTGCCAGCAGCCCAGGACTAGTCGGTTCCTATAATTCACCCCTCCACTTT. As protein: CASSPGLVGSYNSPLHF.